Shown below are 4 T cell receptor beta chains from a single sample sequenced in a study of cytomegalovirus exposure and HLA in healthy donors. With 60 Vbeta and 13 Jbeta primers, the PCR was carried out. Assay used: immunoSEQ multiplex PCR; TCRdb lists only in-frame clones, some missing. The table has 98,000 or so clones, approximately 80% seen once; the top ten hold 7.7%. Sequencing was carried out using PBMCs. All receptors derive from a female donor in good health and CMV-seronegative.

The genes are TRBV2 and TRBJ2-7, with D maybe TRBD1 (6 bases). The germline gives CDR1 SNHLY, CDR2 FYNNEI. Trimming took off 6 bases at V and 3 bases at J, with 21 bases between the two ends. This CDR3 contains 16 residues. This CDR3 reads CASRIPLTGPGYEQYF. The DNA of the CDR3 is TGTGCCAGCAGGATTCCGTTGACAGGTCCGGGCTACGAGCAGTACTTC.

V and J are TRBV27 and TRBJ2-3, with 12 nucleotides matching TRBD2. Germline V CDR1 and CDR2: MNHEY, SMNVEV (reference sequence). The J segment lost 4 bases and the V segment lost 11 bases, leaving 4 bases of the junction unmatched. This CDR3 is 13 amino acids long. CDR3 sequence: CAARLAGADTQYF. CDR3 nucleotides: TGTGCCGCAAGACTAGCGGGAGCAGATACGCAGTATTTT.

As DNA, the CDR3 is TGCGCCAGCAGCCAAGACAGATCAACTAATGAAAAACTGTTTTTT. As protein: CASSQDRSTNEKLFF. The chain links TRBV4-1 to TRBJ1-4; D is uncertain. The CDR3 spans 15 residues. CDR1 and CDR2 from the germline V gene are MGHRA and YSYEKL. V shed 0 bases and J shed 0 bases, with 5 bases lying between them.

The chain links TRBV7-6 to TRBJ2-7, with 10 bases matching TRBD1. V trimming: 4 bases; J trimming: 5 bases; junction bases outside the gene matches: 5. The CDR3 has 14 amino acids. Per the germline V gene, CDR1 is SGHVS and CDR2 is FNYEAQ. CDR3 protein: CASSSAGTGDEQYF. CDR3 nucleotide sequence: TGTGCCAGCAGCTCGGCCGGGACAGGGGACGAGCAGTACTTC. Full variable domain (rest looked up from reference TRBV7-6 and TRBJ2-7): GAGVSQSPRYKVTKRGQDVALRCDPISGHVSLYWYRQALGQGPEFLTYFNYEAQQDKSGLPNDRFSAERPEGSISTLTIQRTEQRDSAMYRCASSSAGTGDEQYFGPGTRLTVT.